This passage covers 2 T cell receptor beta chains from one sample sequenced in a study of T cell repertoires in cytomegalovirus infection. Each CDR3 protein is one row after TCRdb ran MiXCR on the reads. This table holds about 480,000 distinct CDR3 sequences, roughly a third found once. No cognate antigen is known for these TCRs. The starting material was cultured PBMCs, obtained from culture after CMV antigen stimulation. These receptors came from a human donor in good health (CMV status not recorded). Some clones in this sample may be carry-over from other donors' samples.

There are a few counts of this clonotype. This chain links TRBV7-9 with TRBJ1-4; D is perhaps TRBD1 (6 bases). Germline lookup yields CDR1 SEHNR and CDR2 FQNEAQ (reference sequence). The CDR3 loop spans 14 amino acids. Trimming stripped 7 bases from V and 8 bases from J, with 17 bases between. The CDR3 region has the DNA TGTGCCAGCACCAAGGGGGGGTCGGACGAAAAACTGTTTTTT. Its protein is CASTKGGSDEKLFF.

A few counts support this clonotype. The chain is built from TRBV7-2 and TRBJ2-2; 12 bases are shared with TRBD2. V shed 3 bases, J shed 6 bases, and the junction held 11 bases outside the gene matches. Germline CDR1 SGHTA, CDR2 FQGNSA. The CDR3 spans 18 residues. The CDR3 region is CASSFPLAGGLRPGELFF. In DNA form, the CDR3 reads TGTGCCAGCAGCTTTCCGCTAGCGGGAGGGCTGCGACCCGGGGAGCTGTTTTTT. Looking up the rest from reference TRBV7-2 and TRBJ2-2 gives the full variable domain: GAGVSQSPSNKVTEKGKDVELRCDPISGHTALYWYRQSLGQGLEFLIYFQGNSAPDKSGLPSDRFSAERTGGSVSTLTIQRTQQEDSAVYLCASSFPLAGGLRPGELFFGEGSRLTVL.